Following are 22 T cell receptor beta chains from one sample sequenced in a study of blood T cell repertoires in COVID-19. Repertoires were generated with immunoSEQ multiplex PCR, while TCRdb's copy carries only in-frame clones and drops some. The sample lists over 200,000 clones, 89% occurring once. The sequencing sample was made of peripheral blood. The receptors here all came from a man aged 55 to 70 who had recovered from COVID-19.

CDR3 sequence reads: CASRGLAGGSYEQYF. The CDR3 bases are TGTGCCAGCAGAGGACTAGCGGGGGGTTCCTACGAGCAGTACTTC. V is TRBV27 and J is TRBJ2-7; 14 positions match TRBD2. Germline V gene sequence: CDR1 MNHEY, CDR2 SMNVEV (reference sequence). V was pared by 6 bases and J by 1 base, with 2 bases of the junction left unmatched. This CDR3 has 15 residues.

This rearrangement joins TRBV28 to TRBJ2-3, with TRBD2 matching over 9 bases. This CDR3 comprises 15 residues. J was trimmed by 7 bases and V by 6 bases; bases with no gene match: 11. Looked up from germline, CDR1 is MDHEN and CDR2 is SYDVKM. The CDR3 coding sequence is TGTGCCAGCAGGCCGACTAGCGGTTTACATTATACGCAGTATTTT. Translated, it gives CASRPTSGLHYTQYF.

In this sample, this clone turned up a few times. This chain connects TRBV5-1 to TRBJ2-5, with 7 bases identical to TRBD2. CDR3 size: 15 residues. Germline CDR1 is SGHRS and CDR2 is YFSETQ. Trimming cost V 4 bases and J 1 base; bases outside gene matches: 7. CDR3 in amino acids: CASSIGRGSQETQYF. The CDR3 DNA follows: TGCGCCAGCAGCATTGGGCGGGGGAGCCAAGAGACCCAGTACTTC.

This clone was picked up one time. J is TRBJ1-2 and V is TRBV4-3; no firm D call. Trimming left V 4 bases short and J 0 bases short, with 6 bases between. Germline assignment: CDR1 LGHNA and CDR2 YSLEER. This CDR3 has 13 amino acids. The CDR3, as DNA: TGCGCCAGCAGCCCCTCCGCTAACTATGGCTACACCTTC. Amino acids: CASSPSANYGYTF.

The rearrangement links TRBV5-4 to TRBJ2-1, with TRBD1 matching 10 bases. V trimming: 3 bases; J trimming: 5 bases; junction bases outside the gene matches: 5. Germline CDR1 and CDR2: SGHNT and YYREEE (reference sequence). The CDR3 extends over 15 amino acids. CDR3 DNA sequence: TGTGCCAGCAGCTCACCGGGACAGGGGCACAATGAGCAGTTCTTC. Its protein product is CASSSPGQGHNEQFF.

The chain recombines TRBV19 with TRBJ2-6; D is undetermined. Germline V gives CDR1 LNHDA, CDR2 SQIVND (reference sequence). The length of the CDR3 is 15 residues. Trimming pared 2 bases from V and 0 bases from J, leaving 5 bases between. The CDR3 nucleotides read TGTGCCAGTAGTATAAAACTCTCTGGGGCCAACGTCCTGACTTTC. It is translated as CASSIKLSGANVLTF.

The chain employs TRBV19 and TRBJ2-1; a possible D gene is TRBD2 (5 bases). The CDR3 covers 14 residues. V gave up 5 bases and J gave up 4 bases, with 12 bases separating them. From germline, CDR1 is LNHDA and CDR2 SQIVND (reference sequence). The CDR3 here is CASSVPGFYNEQFF. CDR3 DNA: TGTGCCAGTAGTGTGCCGGGGTTTTACAATGAGCAGTTCTTC.

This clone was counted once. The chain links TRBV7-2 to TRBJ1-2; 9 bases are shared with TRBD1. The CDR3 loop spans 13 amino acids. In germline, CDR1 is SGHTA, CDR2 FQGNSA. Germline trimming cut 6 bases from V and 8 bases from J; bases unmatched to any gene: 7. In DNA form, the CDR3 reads TGTGCCAGCAGTTTAACAGGGGGCTGGGGCTACACCTTC. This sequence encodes CASSLTGGWGYTF.

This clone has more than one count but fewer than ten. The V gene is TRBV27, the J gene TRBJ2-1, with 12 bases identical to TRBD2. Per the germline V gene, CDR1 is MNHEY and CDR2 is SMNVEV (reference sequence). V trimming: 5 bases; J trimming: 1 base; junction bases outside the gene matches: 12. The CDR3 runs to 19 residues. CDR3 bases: TGTGCCAGCAGTCCCATGTTATCTGGACTAGCGGGGTCCTACAATGAGCAGTTCTTC. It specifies CASSPMLSGLAGSYNEQFF.

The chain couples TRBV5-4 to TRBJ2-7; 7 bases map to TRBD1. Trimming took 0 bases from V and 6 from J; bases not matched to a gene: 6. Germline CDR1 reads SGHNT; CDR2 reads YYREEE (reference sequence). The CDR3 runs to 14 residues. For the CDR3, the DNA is TGTGCCAGCAGCTTGGTAGGGGGCGAAAGCGAGCAGTACTTC. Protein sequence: CASSLVGGESEQYF.

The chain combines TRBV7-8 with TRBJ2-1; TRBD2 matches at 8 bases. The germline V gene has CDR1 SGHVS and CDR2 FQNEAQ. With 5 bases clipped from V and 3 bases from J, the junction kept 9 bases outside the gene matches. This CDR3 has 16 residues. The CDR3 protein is CASSASGRSDYNEQFF. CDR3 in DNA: TGTGCCAGCAGCGCGAGCGGGAGAAGCGACTACAATGAGCAGTTCTTC.

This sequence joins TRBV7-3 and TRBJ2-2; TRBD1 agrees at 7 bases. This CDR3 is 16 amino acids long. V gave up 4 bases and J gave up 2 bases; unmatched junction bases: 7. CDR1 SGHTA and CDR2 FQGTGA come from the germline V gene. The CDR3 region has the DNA TGTGCCAGCAGCTCCACAGGGGCCAGAAACACCGGGGAGCTGTTTTTT. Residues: CASSSTGARNTGELFF.

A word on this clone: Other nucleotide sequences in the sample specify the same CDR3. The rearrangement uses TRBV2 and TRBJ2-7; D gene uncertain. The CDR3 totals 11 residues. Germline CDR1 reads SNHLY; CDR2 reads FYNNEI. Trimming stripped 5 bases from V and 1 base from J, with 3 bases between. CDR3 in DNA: TGTGCCAGCAGTCGGTCCTACGAGCAGTACTTC. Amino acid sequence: CASSRSYEQYF.

The CDR3 here is CASARQIGTGDGYEQYF. CDR3 bases: TGTGCCAGCGCACGTCAAATCGGGACAGGGGACGGTTACGAGCAGTACTTC. V and J are TRBV27 and TRBJ2-7; 10 positions agree with TRBD1. CDR1 and CDR2 (germline): MNHEY, SMNVEV (reference sequence). Trimming removed 8 bases from V and 4 bases from J; junction bases left unmatched: 17. The length of the CDR3 is 17 residues.

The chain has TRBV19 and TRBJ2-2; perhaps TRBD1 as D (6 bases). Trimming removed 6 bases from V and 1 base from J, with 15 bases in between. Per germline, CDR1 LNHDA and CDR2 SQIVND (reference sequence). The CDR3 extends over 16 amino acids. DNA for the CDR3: TGTGCCAGTAGGGGATACGGGACACTGAACACCGGGGAGCTGTTTTTT. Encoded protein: CASRGYGTLNTGELFF.

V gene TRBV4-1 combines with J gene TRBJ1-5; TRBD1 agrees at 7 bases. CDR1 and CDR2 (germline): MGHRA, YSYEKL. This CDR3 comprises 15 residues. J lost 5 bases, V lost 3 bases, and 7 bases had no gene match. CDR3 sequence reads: CASSQDRQGYQPQHF. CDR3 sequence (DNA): TGCGCCAGCAGCCAGGACCGACAGGGTTATCAGCCCCAGCATTTT.

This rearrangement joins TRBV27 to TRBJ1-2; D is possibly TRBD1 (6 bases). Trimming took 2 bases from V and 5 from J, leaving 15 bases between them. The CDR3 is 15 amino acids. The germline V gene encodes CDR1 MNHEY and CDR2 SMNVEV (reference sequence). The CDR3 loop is CASSLGTQGWYGYTF. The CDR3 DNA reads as TGTGCCAGCAGTTTAGGGACACAGGGCTGGTATGGCTACACCTTC.

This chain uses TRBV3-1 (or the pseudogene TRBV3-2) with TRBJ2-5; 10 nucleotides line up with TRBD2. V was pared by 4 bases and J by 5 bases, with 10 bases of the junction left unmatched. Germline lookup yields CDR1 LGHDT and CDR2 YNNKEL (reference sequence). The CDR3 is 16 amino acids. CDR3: CASSRGIAGGWETQYF. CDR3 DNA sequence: TGTGCCAGCAGCCGGGGTATAGCGGGGGGCTGGGAGACCCAGTACTTC.

CDR3 DNA: TGTGCCATCAGTGATTCGGGACAGGGGAGTATCTATGGCTACACCTTC. Translating gives CAISDSGQGSIYGYTF. This chain connects TRBV10-3 to TRBJ1-2; 10 bases fit TRBD1. The CDR3 loop spans 16 amino acids. Germline lookup yields CDR1 ENHRY and CDR2 SYGVKD. V gave up 3 bases and J gave up 4 bases; unmatched junction bases: 8.

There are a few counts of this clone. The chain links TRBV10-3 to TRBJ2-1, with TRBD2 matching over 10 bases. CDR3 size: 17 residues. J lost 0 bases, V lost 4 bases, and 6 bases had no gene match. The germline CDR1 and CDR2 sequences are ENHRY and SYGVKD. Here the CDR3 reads CAISGTSGGSSYNEQFF. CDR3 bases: TGTGCCATCAGTGGGACTAGCGGTGGGAGCTCCTACAATGAGCAGTTCTTC.

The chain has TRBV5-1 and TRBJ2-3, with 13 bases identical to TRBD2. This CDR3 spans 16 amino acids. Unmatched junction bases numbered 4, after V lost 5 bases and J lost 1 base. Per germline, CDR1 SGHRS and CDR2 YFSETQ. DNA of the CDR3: TGCGCCAGCAGTCCCGGGACTAGCGGGGGCACAGATACGCAGTATTTT. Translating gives CASSPGTSGGTDTQYF. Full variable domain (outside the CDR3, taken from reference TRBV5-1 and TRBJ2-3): KAGVTQTPRYLIKTRGQQVTLSCSPISGHRSVSWYQQTPGQGLQFLFEYFSETQRNKGNFPGRFSGRQFSNSRSEMNVSTLELGDSALYLCASSPGTSGGTDTQYFGPGTRLTVL.

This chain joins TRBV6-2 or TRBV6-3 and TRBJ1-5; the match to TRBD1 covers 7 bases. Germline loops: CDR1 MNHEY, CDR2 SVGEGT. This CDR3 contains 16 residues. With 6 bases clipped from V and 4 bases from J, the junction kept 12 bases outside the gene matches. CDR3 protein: CASSAGTVLRNQPQHF. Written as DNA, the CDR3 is TGTGCCAGCAGCGCCGGGACAGTCCTCAGAAATCAGCCCCAGCATTTT.